Following are 7 T cell receptor beta chains from one sample sequenced in a study of cytomegalovirus exposure and HLA in healthy donors. The PCR used 60 Vbeta and 13 Jbeta primers. The repertoire was sequenced with immunoSEQ multiplex PCR; TCRdb's copy has only in-frame clones and lacks some. Its clone listing holds about 110,000 clones. Sequenced sample: PBMCs. Receptors originate from a man in his forties in good health and CMV-seropositive.

J is TRBJ2-5 and V is TRBV7-2; perhaps TRBD2 as D (5 bases). CDR3 length: 13 residues. The V gene lost 2 bases and the J gene lost 7 bases, with 11 bases spanning the gap. CDR1 SGHTA and CDR2 FQGNSA come from the germline V gene. CDR3 loop: CASSLRTGRTQYF. The DNA for the CDR3 is TGTGCCAGCAGCTTAAGGACGGGAAGGACCCAGTACTTC.

This rearrangement joins TRBV4-2 to TRBJ2-3, with a possible D match to TRBD1 (5 bases). The CDR3 has 16 amino acids. The V gene's germline CDR1 is LGHNA and CDR2 YNFKEQ. V lost 6 bases and J lost 6, with 22 bases in between. The CDR3 DNA is TGTGCCAGCAGTAGGACACGGTCGGCTAGGTATGATACGCAGTATTTT. Protein product: CASSRTRSARYDTQYF.

The chain has TRBV7-3 and TRBJ2-3; a weak D match, TRBD1 (5 bases). V lost 2 bases and J lost 9, with 15 bases in between. CDR1 and CDR2 from the germline V gene are SGHTA and FQGTGA. The CDR3 is 14 residues long. In DNA form, the CDR3 reads TGTGCCAGCAGCTTATCCAGAGATGGGGCAACGCAGTATTTT. As protein: CASSLSRDGATQYF.

The V gene is TRBV11-3, the J gene TRBJ2-3, with D maybe TRBD2 (5 bases). Germline-derived CDR1 and CDR2 are SGHNT and YENEEA. CDR3 length: 13 residues. With 1 base removed from V and 8 bases from J, the gap between germline ends came to 10 bases. The CDR3 nucleotides read TGTGCCAGCAGCTTAGTACCCGGAGGTACGCAGTATTTT. Protein sequence: CASSLVPGGTQYF.

J is TRBJ2-2 and V is TRBV5-1, with D perhaps TRBD2 (5 bases). Trimming cost V 4 bases and J 7 bases, with 11 bases left between them. The CDR3 is 13 amino acids. The germline V gene has CDR1 SGHRS and CDR2 YFSETQ. In DNA form, the CDR3 reads TGCGCCAGCAGCGGCCGGGATGGCGGGGAGCTGTTTTTT. Translating it yields CASSGRDGGELFF.

V is TRBV27 and J is TRBJ2-2; TRBD1 matches 11 bases. J lost 5 bases, V lost 2 bases, and 1 base had no gene match. The CDR3 runs 15 residues. Germline V gene data show CDR1 as MNHEY and CDR2 as SMNVEV (reference sequence). This CDR3 reads CASSLGTGGTGELFF. The CDR3, as DNA: TGTGCCAGCAGTTTAGGGACAGGGGGGACCGGGGAGCTGTTTTTT.

The chain uses TRBV5-1 and TRBJ2-7; 7 bases align to TRBD2. This CDR3 spans 16 amino acids. Germline CDR1 and CDR2: SGHRS and YFSETQ. V gave up 4 bases and J gave up 0 bases; unmatched junction bases: 10. The CDR3 loop is CASSEISSGYSYEQYF. CDR3 nucleotide sequence: TGCGCCAGCAGCGAAATATCTAGCGGATACTCCTACGAGCAGTACTTC.